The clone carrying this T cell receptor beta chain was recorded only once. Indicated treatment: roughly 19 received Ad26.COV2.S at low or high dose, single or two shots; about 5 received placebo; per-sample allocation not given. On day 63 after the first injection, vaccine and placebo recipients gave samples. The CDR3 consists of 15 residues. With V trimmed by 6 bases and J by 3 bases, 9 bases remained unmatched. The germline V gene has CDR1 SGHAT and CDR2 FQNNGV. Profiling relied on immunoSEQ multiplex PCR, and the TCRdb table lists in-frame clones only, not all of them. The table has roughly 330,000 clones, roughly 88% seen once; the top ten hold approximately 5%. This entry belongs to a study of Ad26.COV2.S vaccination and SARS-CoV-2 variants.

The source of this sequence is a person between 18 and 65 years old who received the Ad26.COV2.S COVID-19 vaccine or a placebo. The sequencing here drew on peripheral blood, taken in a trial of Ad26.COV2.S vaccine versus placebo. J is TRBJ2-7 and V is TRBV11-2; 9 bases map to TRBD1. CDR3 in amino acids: CASRSPGQGNYEQYF. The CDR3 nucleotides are TGTGCCAGCAGGTCACCGGGACAGGGAAACTACGAGCAGTACTTC. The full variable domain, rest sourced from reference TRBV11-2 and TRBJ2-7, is EAGVAQSPRYKIIEKRQSVAFWCNPISGHATLYWYQQILGQGPKLLIQFQNNGVVDDSQLPKDRFSAERLKGVDSTLKIQPAKLEDSAVYLCASRSPGQGNYEQYFGPGTRLTVT.